The 15 T cell receptor beta chains below come from one sample, sequenced in a study of Tregs in tolerant kidney transplant recipients. The assay was immunoSEQ multiplex PCR, and TCRdb's table has in-frame clones only and misses some. This sample has tens of thousands of clones, with 80% to 85% found just once. Sequencing was carried out using CD4+ T cells from blood. These receptors all come from a human donor in good health.

The chain has TRBV19 and TRBJ2-3; D remains unclear. The CDR3 extends over 13 amino acids. Trimming removed 7 bases from V and 2 bases from J, with 10 bases in between. Germline lookup yields CDR1 LNHDA and CDR2 SQIVND (reference sequence). This CDR3 is CASKLRNTDTQYF. Here the CDR3 DNA reads TGTGCCAGTAAACTCAGAAACACAGATACGCAGTATTTT.

The table lists this clone with a few counts. V is TRBV5-4 and J is TRBJ1-4, with D possibly TRBD1 on 5 matching bases. The V and J ends lost 2 bases and 8 bases respectively, with 13 bases between them. This CDR3 has 14 amino acids. In germline, CDR1 is SGHNT, CDR2 YYREEE (reference sequence). DNA of the CDR3: TGTGCCAGCAGCTTCGTGGGGGGGGAAGAAAAACTGTTTTTT. Protein sequence: CASSFVGGEEKLFF.

The CDR3 nucleotides read TGTGCCAGCAGCCAATTACGTCCCCAGAGAAATTACGAGCAGTACTTC. This sequence encodes CASSQLRPQRNYEQYF. This chain connects TRBV4-2 to TRBJ2-7; D call uncertain. Germline V lookup: CDR1 LGHNA, CDR2 YNFKEQ. V gave up 2 bases and J gave up 4 bases, with 18 bases separating them. The CDR3 has 16 residues.

The chain recombines TRBV7-3 with TRBJ2-5, with TRBD2 matching over 8 bases. The CDR3 has 15 residues. Germline CDR1 and CDR2: SGHTA and FQGTGA. Trimming removed 5 bases from V and 5 bases from J; junction bases left unmatched: 10. For the CDR3, the DNA is TGTGCCAGCAGCCAAACGGGAGGGTTGGTGGAGACCCAGTACTTC. Translated: CASSQTGGLVETQYF.

The V call is TRBV5-1, the J call TRBJ1-1; a possible D gene is TRBD1 (6 bases). The CDR3 consists of 14 residues. Germline assignment: CDR1 SGHRS and CDR2 YFSETQ. V was clipped by 3 bases and J by 5 bases, with 14 bases between them. The CDR3 bases are TGCGCCAGCAGCTCCCGAACAGGGTGGACTGAAGCTTTCTTT. Residues: CASSSRTGWTEAFF.

The table lists this clone with a few counts. V is TRBV20-1 and J is TRBJ2-1; TRBD2 is a possible D gene (5 bases). Germline CDR1 is DFQATT and CDR2 is SNEGSKA (reference sequence). The CDR3 consists of 11 residues. Trimming left V 3 bases short and J 14 bases short, with 14 bases between. The DNA for the CDR3 is TGCAGTGCTAGTCCTTCTACCGGGGAGTTCTTC. It encodes CSASPSTGEFF.

The genes are TRBV5-4 and TRBJ1-2; D is possibly TRBD1 (5 bases). Germline loops: CDR1 SGHNT, CDR2 YYREEE (reference sequence). With 4 bases removed from V and 6 bases from J, the gap between germline ends came to 16 bases. The CDR3 totals 14 residues. CDR3 in DNA: TGTGCCAGCAGCCCTCGGGCAGGGAGGGATGGCTACACCTTC. Amino acid sequence: CASSPRAGRDGYTF. Full variable domain (remainder filled in from reference TRBV5-4 and TRBJ1-2): ETGVTQSPTHLIKTRGQQVTLRCSSQSGHNTVSWYQQALGQGPQFIFQYYREEENGRGNFPPRFSGLQFPNYSSELNVNALELDDSALYLCASSPRAGRDGYTFGSGTRLTVV.

The chain couples TRBV6-5 to TRBJ2-3, with D hard to call. Germline values: CDR1 MNHEY, CDR2 SVGAGI. The CDR3 is 16 residues long. The V gene lost 4 bases and the J gene lost 2 bases, with 16 bases spanning the gap. This CDR3 reads CASSSSARPTTDTQYF. As DNA, the CDR3 is TGTGCCAGCAGTTCCTCAGCCCGACCTACCACAGATACGCAGTATTTT.

Only one count was recorded for this clone. The V call is TRBV25-1, the J call TRBJ2-1; D unclear. The germline V gene has CDR1 MGHDK and CDR2 SYGVNS. The CDR3 is made up of 15 amino acids. V was trimmed by 3 bases and J by 0 bases, leaving 9 bases between them. DNA of the CDR3: TGTGCCAGCAGTGAGTTCCCAAGCTCCTACAATGAGCAGTTCTTC. This codes for CASSEFPSSYNEQFF.

This clone was detected only a few times. Other DNA sequences of this sample code for an identical CDR3. This chain joins TRBV7-2 and TRBJ2-7; D unresolved. V was trimmed by 5 bases and J by 4 bases, leaving 9 bases between them. The CDR3 has 12 residues. Germline assignment: CDR1 SGHTA and CDR2 FQGNSA. The CDR3 nucleotides are TGTGCCAGCAGCCCTAACGATTACGAGCAGTACTTC. The encoded protein is CASSPNDYEQYF.

The J gene is TRBJ2-2, the V gene TRBV6-5; D call uncertain. V gave up 2 bases and J gave up 4 bases, with 11 bases separating them. This CDR3 spans 15 amino acids. Germline loops: CDR1 MNHEY, CDR2 SVGAGI. The CDR3 here is CASSYGYSTTGELFF. DNA for the CDR3: TGTGCCAGCAGTTACGGATACTCCACCACCGGGGAGCTGTTTTTT.

The chain employs TRBV11-1 and TRBJ1-1, with D tentatively TRBD1 (5 bases). The CDR3 runs 15 residues. Trimming pared 7 bases from V and 1 base from J, leaving 16 bases between. Per the germline V gene, CDR1 is SGHAT and CDR2 is FQDESV (reference sequence). CDR3 DNA: TGTGCCAGCACCCCCATTGGACACCGGAACACTGAAGCTTTCTTT. Translated: CASTPIGHRNTEAFF.

The V call is TRBV9, the J call TRBJ2-7; possibly TRBD1 for D (6 bases). The germline V gene encodes CDR1 SGDLS and CDR2 YYNGEE. This CDR3 is 14 amino acids long. Between the trimmed V and J ends, which lost 0 bases and 2 bases, there was a span of 9 bases. CDR3 amino acids: CASSVGQATYEQYF. In DNA, the CDR3 is TGTGCCAGCAGCGTAGGACAGGCGACCTACGAGCAGTACTTC.

The gene calls are TRBV18 and TRBJ1-1; D unresolved. Germline V lookup: CDR1 KGHSH, CDR2 LQKENI. The CDR3 length is 15 residues. The V end was cut by 3 bases, the J end by 7 bases, with 18 bases between. CDR3 region: CASSPSGPPGIEAFF. CDR3 nucleotides: TGTGCCAGCTCACCCTCCGGACCGCCGGGGATTGAAGCTTTCTTT.

The CDR3 here is CASSRRGRRTEAFF. The CDR3 region has the DNA TGTGCCAGCTCACGCAGGGGGCGGAGGACTGAAGCTTTCTTT. This chain uses TRBV18 with TRBJ1-1; 8 bases are shared with TRBD1. Germline loops: CDR1 KGHSH, CDR2 LQKENI. This CDR3 is 14 amino acids long. The V segment lost 4 bases and the J segment 5 bases; nucleotides outside the gene matches: 6. Drawing the rest from reference TRBV18 and TRBJ1-1, the complete variable domain is NAGVMQNPRHLVRRRGQEARLRCSPMKGHSHVYWYRQLPEEGLKFMVYLQKENIIDESGMPKERFSAEFPKEGPSILRIQQVVRGDSAAYFCASSRRGRRTEAFFGQGTRLTVV.